These 27 T cell receptor beta chains share one sample of origin, sequenced in a study of blood T cells in healthy people across ages. Sample-barcoded 5' priming and a J-beta primer mix drove a second PCR of about 7 to 11 cycles. MiXCR, applied by TCRdb to the 5' RACE reads, yields one record per CDR3 protein. The table records some 760,000 distinct CDR3 sequences, roughly 25% of them present only once. This sample was shared with a second study, whose subject was T cells of mothers and their children.

The material sequenced was blood. These receptor sequences come from a boy younger than 18 in good health.

The sample holds a few counts of this clonotype. The chain couples TRBV7-2 to TRBJ1-4, with TRBD1 matching over 7 bases. CDR1 is SGHTA and CDR2 is FQGNSA in the germline V gene. With V trimmed by 5 bases and J by 8 bases, 8 bases remained unmatched. CDR3 length equals 14 residues. Here the CDR3 DNA reads TGTGCCAGCAGCCTAAACGGACAGGTCGAAAAACTGTTTTTT. Its protein is CASSLNGQVEKLFF.

V usage is TRBV13 and J usage is TRBJ1-1; tentatively, D is TRBD1 (5 bases). Germline-derived CDR1 and CDR2 are PRHDT and FYEKMQ (reference sequence). V was clipped by 1 base and J by 6 bases, with 15 bases between them. CDR3 length: 15 amino acids. The CDR3 nucleotides are TGTGCCAGCAGCTTAGAGGGGCCGCCTAACGCTGAAGCTTTCTTT. Translation gives CASSLEGPPNAEAFF.

This clonotype was counted between two and nine times. The chain joins TRBV5-5 to TRBJ2-1; possibly TRBD2 for D (6 bases). The CDR3 spans 14 residues. CDR1 is SGHKS, CDR2 YYEKEE, per germline (reference sequence). Trimming stripped 2 bases from V and 10 bases from J, with 16 bases between. The CDR3 protein is CASSFGSQGLEQFF. CDR3 bases: TGTGCCAGCAGCTTCGGGAGCCAAGGCCTCGAGCAGTTCTTC.

In this sample, this clonotype turned up a few times. V is TRBV10-2 and J is TRBJ2-1; unclear D gene. Trimming shortened V by 5 bases and J by 0 bases, and 8 bases separated the two germline ends. The CDR3 is 14 amino acids. The germline CDR1 and CDR2 sequences are WSHSY and SAAADI. CDR3 DNA sequence: TGCGCCAGCAGTCTTACCCGCTCCTACAATGAGCAGTTCTTC. Encoded protein: CASSLTRSYNEQFF.

The chain has TRBV5-6 and TRBJ2-3; possible D gene TRBD1, 6 bases. The CDR3 is 15 residues long. Germline V gene data show CDR1 as SGHDT and CDR2 as YYEEEE. The ends were cut back, 4 bases at V and 2 bases at J, with 14 bases in the middle. CDR3 protein: CASSPDRANTDTQYF. The CDR3 DNA follows: TGTGCCAGCAGCCCGGACAGAGCAAACACAGATACGCAGTATTTT.

Remarks on this clonotype: The junction departs from the called germline gene at one end, perhaps through a read error. The CDR3 region is CAGSEGLAGRLRNYEQYF. The CDR3 DNA reads as TGTGCCGGCAGTGAAGGGCTAGCGGGGCGACTCCGTAACTACGAGCAGTACTTC. The V gene is TRBV6-1, the J gene TRBJ2-7, with 9 bases that match TRBD2. Germline assignment: CDR1 MNHNS and CDR2 SASEGT. This CDR3 has 18 amino acids.

This clonotype was recorded a few times. The rearrangement links TRBV10-3 to TRBJ2-7, with 8 bases aligning to TRBD2. With the DNA end fitting TRBJ2-1 better, the J assignment may be wrong. The germline CDR1 and CDR2 sequences are ENHRY and SYGVKD. The CDR3 sequence is 13 residues long. The CDR3 sequence: CAITSGSDNEQFF. In DNA form, the CDR3 reads TGTGCCATCACCAGCGGGAGCGACAATGAGCAGTTCTTC.

This rearrangement joins TRBV5-1 to TRBJ2-2; TRBD2 matches at 7 bases. Germline CDR1 reads SGHRS; CDR2 reads YFSETQ. V was clipped by 4 bases and J by 5 bases; unmatched bases: 2. The CDR3 consists of 13 residues. CDR3 DNA sequence: TGCGCCAGCAGCGTTAGCGGGACCGGGGAGCTGTTTTTT. Translation gives CASSVSGTGELFF. Full variable domain (rest looked up from reference TRBV5-1 and TRBJ2-2): KAGVTQTPRYLIKTRGQQVTLSCSPISGHRSVSWYQQTPGQGLQFLFEYFSETQRNKGNFPGRFSGRQFSNSRSEMNVSTLELGDSALYLCASSVSGTGELFFGEGSRLTVL.

There are a few counts of this clonotype. The chain links TRBV7-3 to TRBJ2-5; TRBD2 agrees at 8 bases. The V gene's germline CDR1 is SGHTA and CDR2 FQGTGA. V shed 5 bases and J 4 bases; nucleotides not matched to a gene: 9. The CDR3 is made up of 15 amino acids. The CDR3 DNA is TGTGCCAGCAGCCCCGCCGGGGGGGGAAGAGAGACCCAGTACTTC. This encodes CASSPAGGGRETQYF.

The genes are TRBV5-1 and TRBJ2-7; D is unclear. The CDR3 has 14 residues. Germline V gene lookup returns CDR1 SGHRS and CDR2 YFSETQ. Trimming left V 0 bases short and J 5 bases short, with 12 bases between. CDR3 sequence: CASSLAPLVHEQYF. In DNA, the CDR3 is TGCGCCAGCAGCTTGGCCCCTCTTGTCCACGAGCAGTACTTC.

The rearrangement joins TRBV6-6 to TRBJ1-1, with D possibly matching TRBD1 (6 bases). Per the germline V gene, CDR1 is MNHNY and CDR2 is SVGAGI (reference sequence). The CDR3 runs to 15 residues. Trimming cost V 0 bases and J 6 bases, with 14 bases left between them. The CDR3 region has the DNA TGTGCCAGCAGTTACTCGGTCGGGGGGGGCCCTGAAGCTTTCTTT. Protein: CASSYSVGGGPEAFF.

Details on this clonotype: The conserved phenylalanine or tryptophan is not found at the CDR3 terminus, so this likely reflects a read error. The rearrangement uses TRBV10-3 and TRBJ2-5; possibly TRBD2 for D (5 bases). The CDR3 covers 15 residues. The germline V gene encodes CDR1 ENHRY and CDR2 SYGVKD. V was trimmed by 4 bases and J by 1 base, leaving 13 bases between them. CDR3 DNA: TGTGCCATCAGTGCATGGCAGCGGAGCCAAGAGACCCAGTACCTC. It specifies CAISAWQRSQETQYL.

The chain couples TRBV5-1 to TRBJ2-5; D ambiguous. Deletions cut 2 bases from V and 0 bases from J, with 5 bases between. The germline gives CDR1 SGHRS, CDR2 YFSETQ. The length of the CDR3 is 13 residues. The CDR3 bases are TGCGCCAGCAGCTTCCACTACCAAGAGACCCAGTACTTC. This codes for CASSFHYQETQYF.

In regard to this clonotype: The junction and the germline gene differ at one end; a read error may be behind it. The chain has TRBV29-1 and TRBJ1-1, with D maybe TRBD1 (5 bases). The CDR3 extends over 16 amino acids. The germline V gene encodes CDR1 SQVTM and CDR2 ANQGSEA. CDR3 in amino acids: CSVGGRAGKMNTEAFF. The CDR3, as DNA: TGTAGCGTTGGGGGGAGGGCAGGGAAAATGAACACTGAAGCTTTCTTT.

This clonotype has just a few counts. The rearrangement uses TRBV25-1 and TRBJ2-1, with D hard to call. Between the trimmed V and J ends, which lost 2 bases and 9 bases, there was a span of 8 bases. Germline lookup yields CDR1 MGHDK and CDR2 SYGVNS. This CDR3 contains 12 residues. The CDR3 loop is CASSEGYGEQFF. The CDR3 region has the DNA TGTGCCAGCAGTGAAGGGTATGGTGAGCAGTTCTTC. The whole variable domain, filled in from reference TRBV25-1 and TRBJ2-1, reads EADIYQTPRYLVIGTGKKITLECSQTMGHDKMYWYQQDPGMELHLIHYSYGVNSTEKGDLSSESTVSRIRTEHFPLTLESARPSHTSQYLCASSEGYGEQFFGPGTRLTVL.

This clonotype turned up a few times. This chain joins TRBV6-5 and TRBJ1-4, with D maybe TRBD1 (5 bases). The CDR3 totals 13 residues. Germline lookup yields CDR1 MNHEY and CDR2 SVGAGI. The CDR3 DNA reads as TGTGCTACTGCGAGGCGGACAAGAGAAAAACTGTTTTTT. Its protein is CATARRTREKLFF.

The chain employs TRBV11-2 and TRBJ2-3, with D possibly being TRBD1 (6 bases). This CDR3 contains 13 residues. The germline CDR1 and CDR2 sequences are SGHAT and FQNNGV. The ends were cut back, 8 bases at V and 3 bases at J, with 12 bases in the middle. For the CDR3, the DNA is TGTGCCAGCGGACAGACTTCAACAGATACGCAGTATTTT. Translated, it gives CASGQTSTDTQYF. The entire variable domain, with the rest obtained from reference TRBV11-2 and TRBJ2-3, is as follows: EAGVAQSPRYKIIEKRQSVAFWCNPISGHATLYWYQQILGQGPKLLIQFQNNGVVDDSQLPKDRFSAERLKGVDSTLKIQPAKLEDSAVYLCASGQTSTDTQYFGPGTRLTVL.

The CDR3 nucleotides are TGCGCCAGCAGCTTCTCGGGGACGGGCGACGAGCAGTACTTC. Translating gives CASSFSGTGDEQYF. This chain uses TRBV5-1 with TRBJ2-7; either TRBD1 or TRBD2 may supply D (5 bases each). In germline, CDR1 is SGHRS, CDR2 YFSETQ. The CDR3 is 14 amino acids. With 2 bases removed from V and 5 bases from J, the gap between germline ends came to 14 bases.

The chain recombines TRBV10-3 with TRBJ2-3, with D possibly TRBD1 on 6 matching bases. The germline V and J ends were trimmed by 3 bases and 6 bases, with 22 bases remaining between them. The CDR3 is 17 residues long. CDR1 and CDR2 from the germline V gene are ENHRY and SYGVKD. CDR3 amino acids: CAISDIVPGADGDTQYF. In nucleotides, the CDR3 is TGTGCCATCAGTGATATTGTTCCAGGGGCCGATGGGGATACGCAGTATTTT.

This chain connects TRBV29-1 to TRBJ2-5, with D possibly TRBD1 on 5 matching bases. The germline V and J ends were trimmed by 1 base and 2 bases, with 11 bases remaining between them. Germline lookup yields CDR1 SQVTM and CDR2 ANQGSEA. CDR3 length equals 14 residues. Here the CDR3 DNA reads TGCAGCGTTGAAGGGAGAAGGGGTCAAGAGACCCAGTACTTC. This sequence encodes CSVEGRRGQETQYF.

The chain employs TRBV29-1 and TRBJ1-1, with unresolved D. There are 11 residues in the CDR3. V was pared by 4 bases and J by 7 bases, with 10 bases between. Per the germline V gene, CDR1 is SQVTM and CDR2 is ANQGSEA. CDR3 DNA: TGCAGCGTTGTAGGTGAACTTGAAGCTTTCTTT. Protein sequence: CSVVGELEAFF. The full variable domain, with the rest looked up from reference TRBV29-1 and TRBJ1-1, is SAVISQKPSRDICQRGTSLTIQCQVDSQVTMMFWYRQQPGQSLTLIATANQGSEATYESGFVIDKFPISRPNLTFSTLTVSNMSPEDSSIYLCSVVGELEAFFGQGTRLTVV.

The CDR3 protein is CSVALHLLPDTQYF. CDR3 bases: TGCAGCGTTGCCCTACACTTACTCCCAGATACGCAGTATTTT. The gene calls are TRBV29-1 and TRBJ2-3; D is unclear. CDR3 length: 14 residues. Germline V gene sequence: CDR1 SQVTM, CDR2 ANQGSEA. Trimming took 4 bases from V and 4 from J, leaving 15 bases between them.

This clonotype occurred a few times. The chain employs TRBV20-1 and TRBJ1-4; 7 bases align to TRBD1. The CDR3 length is 15 residues. Germline trimming cut 0 bases from V and 7 bases from J; bases unmatched to any gene: 8. CDR1 and CDR2 from the germline V gene are DFQATT and SNEGSKA (reference sequence). CDR3 amino acids: CSARDFRQGSEKLFF. The DNA of the CDR3 is TGCAGTGCTAGAGATTTTAGACAGGGTAGTGAAAAACTGTTTTTT.

V gene TRBV28 combines with J gene TRBJ1-4, with a tentative D call TRBD1 (6 bases). The CDR3 sequence is 15 residues long. The germline V gene encodes CDR1 MDHEN and CDR2 SYDVKM. The V end lost 5 bases, the J end lost 3 bases, and 13 bases lay between the germline ends. This chain's CDR3 is CASSNRDRPNEKLFF. The CDR3 DNA reads as TGTGCCAGCAGTAACAGGGACCGGCCTAATGAAAAACTGTTTTTT.

V and J are TRBV11-2 and TRBJ1-2; D not certain. The CDR3 has 12 amino acids. Germline assignment: CDR1 SGHAT and CDR2 FQNNGV. V dropped 5 bases and J dropped 7 bases, with 11 bases sitting between them. The CDR3 region has the DNA TGTGCCAGCAGCCTCAGGAGAACTGGCTACACCTTC. It is translated as CASSLRRTGYTF.

This clonotype was seen only a few times. The chain carries TRBV6-5 and TRBJ2-6, with D possibly being TRBD2 (5 bases). The germline V and J ends were trimmed by 0 bases and 0 bases, with 15 bases remaining between them. Germline V CDR1 and CDR2: MNHEY, SVGAGI. This CDR3 comprises 19 residues. The CDR3 sequence: CASSYSFVSRDSGANVLTF. CDR3 nucleotide sequence: TGTGCCAGCAGTTACTCGTTCGTTAGTCGGGACTCTGGGGCCAACGTCCTGACTTTC.

This clonotype came up a few times. The chain is built from TRBV29-1 and TRBJ2-1; 9 bases agree with TRBD2. There are 15 residues in the CDR3. Germline V CDR1 and CDR2: SQVTM, ANQGSEA. Trimming cost V 8 bases and J 4 bases; bases outside gene matches: 12. The CDR3 DNA is TGCAGCTCCGAGGAGGCGGGAGGGGTATACAATGAGCAGTTCTTC. Encoded protein: CSSEEAGGVYNEQFF.